This T cell receptor beta chain came from a study of T cell responses to AZD1222 COVID-19 vaccine. Germline CDR1 reads MNHEY; CDR2 reads SVGEGT. CDR3 size: 14 residues. J was trimmed by 7 bases and V by 6 bases; bases with no gene match: 9. Produced via immunoSEQ multiplex PCR; TCRdb's table is partial and in-frame only. The sample includes about 150,000 clones, 87% seen only once; the top ten take roughly 10%. About this clone: No antigen is known for it.

Findings of the study overall: Only 5 or 6 people who got AZD1222 tested seropositive at baseline.

The sample consisted of peripheral blood, taken 28 days after the second AZD1222 dose. The genes are TRBV6-2 or TRBV6-3 and TRBJ2-1; 7 bases line up with TRBD2. This receptor was obtained from an adult who received the AZD1222 COVID-19 vaccine. In nucleotides, the CDR3 is TGTGCCAGCAGCCGACAGCGGGACGGGAATGAGCAGTTCTTC. Amino acids: CASSRQRDGNEQFF.